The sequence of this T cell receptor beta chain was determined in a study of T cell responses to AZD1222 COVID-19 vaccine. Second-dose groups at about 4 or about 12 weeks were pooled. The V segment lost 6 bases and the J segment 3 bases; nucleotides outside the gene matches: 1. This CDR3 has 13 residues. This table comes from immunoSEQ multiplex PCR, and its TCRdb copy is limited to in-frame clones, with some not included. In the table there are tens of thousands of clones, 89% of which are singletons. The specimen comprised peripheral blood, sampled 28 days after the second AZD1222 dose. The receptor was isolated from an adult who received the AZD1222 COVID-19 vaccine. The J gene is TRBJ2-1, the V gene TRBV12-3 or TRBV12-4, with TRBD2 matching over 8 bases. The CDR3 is CASRGTSYNEQFF. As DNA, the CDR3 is TGTGCCAGCAGGGGGACTAGCTACAATGAGCAGTTCTTC.